This entry lists 20 T cell receptor beta chains sequenced from one sample in a study of blood T cell repertoires in COVID-19. The data were produced by immunoSEQ multiplex PCR, yet TCRdb's version contains in-frame clones alone and is incomplete. The data hold roughly 400,000 clones, with 87% observed a single time. The sequenced material came from PBMCs or T cells enriched from blood (not recorded which). The source of these receptors is a woman between 45 and 60 years old who had recovered from COVID-19.

The chain employs TRBV12-3 or TRBV12-4 and TRBJ2-7; a possible D gene is TRBD2 (6 bases). V was cut by 1 base and J by 6 bases, with 10 bases left in between. The CDR3 extends over 13 amino acids. The CDR3 nucleotides are TGTGCCAGCAGTTTAGGGAGGGCGGCCGAGCAGTACTTC. Translating it yields CASSLGRAAEQYF.

This chain connects TRBV18 to TRBJ1-2, with D hard to call. Trimming removed 6 bases at V and 6 bases at J, with 14 bases between. Germline values: CDR1 KGHSH, CDR2 LQKENI. This CDR3 comprises 13 residues. DNA of the CDR3: TGTGCCAGCTCTCGAAGGGAGGATGATGGCTACACCTTC. Its protein product is CASSRREDDGYTF.

The rearrangement joins TRBV9 to TRBJ2-6; tentatively, D is TRBD1 (6 bases). The V end was cut by 3 bases, the J end by 0 bases, with 16 bases between. The CDR3 contains 18 residues. The germline gives CDR1 SGDLS, CDR2 YYNGEE. As DNA, the CDR3 is TGTGCCAGCAGCGCGACACAGGACAGTCGCTCTGGGGCCAACGTCCTGACTTTC. Translating gives CASSATQDSRSGANVLTF.

The gene calls are TRBV3-1 (or the pseudogene TRBV3-2) and TRBJ1-2; no clear D. The V gene lost 1 base and the J gene lost 3 bases, with 15 bases spanning the gap. Germline loops: CDR1 LGHDT, CDR2 YNNKEL (reference sequence). The CDR3 covers 16 residues. The CDR3 region has the DNA TGTGCCAGCAGCCAAGGAGGCCAGTTCTTTGACTATGGCTACACCTTC. Translated, it gives CASSQGGQFFDYGYTF.

The rearrangement links TRBV27 to TRBJ1-2; 9 bases fit TRBD1. The CDR3 runs to 13 residues. J gave up 6 bases and V 8 bases, and 7 bases lay outside the gene matches. Germline lookup yields CDR1 MNHEY and CDR2 SMNVEV (reference sequence). In DNA form, the CDR3 reads TGTGCCAGCCTCGGGACAGGGAGGAATGGCTACACCTTC. Its translation is CASLGTGRNGYTF.

The chain couples TRBV18 to TRBJ1-5, with 7 positions matching TRBD1. The CDR3 sequence is 14 residues long. The germline CDR1 and CDR2 sequences are KGHSH and LQKENI. Losses at the gene ends were 3 bases for V and 5 bases for J; bases not matched to a gene: 4. DNA of the CDR3: TGTGCCAGCTCACCGGACAGGAGCTATCAGCCCCAGCATTTT. Residues: CASSPDRSYQPQHF.

The chain links TRBV29-1 to TRBJ1-1; TRBD1 might be the D (6 bases). The CDR3 runs to 12 residues. Trimming stripped 4 bases from V and 4 bases from J, with 10 bases between. Germline V lookup: CDR1 SQVTM, CDR2 ANQGSEA. The CDR3 DNA follows: TGCAGCGTTGTCGCAGGGGTCACTGAAGCTTTCTTT. Amino acids: CSVVAGVTEAFF.

This sequence joins TRBV6-5 and TRBJ1-4, with 12 bases matching TRBD1. The CDR3 is 14 amino acids. Germline CDR1 is MNHEY and CDR2 is SVGAGI. Unmatched junction bases numbered 4, after V lost 6 bases and J lost 8 bases. CDR3 residues: CASRAGQGAEKLFF. CDR3 nucleotides: TGTGCCAGCAGGGCGGGACAGGGGGCCGAAAAACTGTTTTTT.

The chain links TRBV12-3 or TRBV12-4 to TRBJ1-2; TRBD1 is a possible D gene (5 bases). V gave up 6 bases and J gave up 8 bases, with 13 bases separating them. The CDR3 is made up of 12 amino acids. CDR3 in amino acids: CASRQDLYGYTF. CDR3 coding DNA: TGTGCCAGCAGACAGGATCTTTACGGCTACACCTTC.

The chain recombines TRBV10-3 with TRBJ2-7, with D maybe TRBD1 (5 bases). V shed 5 bases and J shed 2 bases, with 10 bases lying between them. The CDR3 covers 13 residues. Germline CDR1 ENHRY, CDR2 SYGVKD. CDR3 coding DNA: TGTGCCATCAGTCTAGACAGCCCCTACGAGCAGTACTTC. Translated, it gives CAISLDSPYEQYF.

This rearrangement joins TRBV5-8 to TRBJ2-7; the D gene is possibly TRBD1 (6 bases). The V gene lost 4 bases and the J gene lost 0 bases, with 20 bases spanning the gap. CDR1 and CDR2 from the germline V gene are SGHTS and YDEGEE. This CDR3 region has 17 residues. The chain's CDR3 is CASSPRGSGALSYEQYF. For the CDR3, the DNA is TGTGCCAGCAGCCCCCGGGGTTCAGGGGCCCTCTCCTACGAGCAGTACTTC.

The chain employs TRBV7-9 and TRBJ1-1; D gene uncertain. The CDR3 extends over 15 amino acids. The V and J ends lost 7 bases and 3 bases respectively, with 18 bases between them. Germline CDR1 and CDR2: SEHNR and FQNEAQ (reference sequence). CDR3 in DNA: TGTGCCAGCACACGGGGTCCCCTGGGCGACACTGAAGCTTTCTTT. Translation gives CASTRGPLGDTEAFF. Using reference TRBV7-9 and TRBJ1-1 for the parts outside the CDR3, the full variable domain is DTGVSQNPRHKITKRGQNVTFRCDPISEHNRLYWYRQTLGQGPEFLTYFQNEAQLEKSRLLSDRFSAERPKGSFSTLEIQRTEQGDSAMYLCASTRGPLGDTEAFFGQGTRLTVV.

This clone was observed a few times. The rearrangement uses TRBV28 and TRBJ1-1, with 12 bases lining up with TRBD1. The CDR3 spans 15 residues. CDR1 is MDHEN, CDR2 SYDVKM, per germline. After removal of 6 bases from V and 6 bases from J, the junction contained 8 bases not matched to a gene. CDR3 loop: CASRLFGTGGSEAFF. DNA of the CDR3: TGTGCCAGCAGATTGTTTGGGACAGGGGGCTCTGAAGCTTTCTTT. Full variable domain (rest looked up from reference TRBV28 and TRBJ1-1): DVKVTQSSRYLVKRTGEKVFLECVQDMDHENMFWYRQDPGLGLRLIYFSYDVKMKEKGDIPEGYSVSREKKERFSLILESASTNQTSMYLCASRLFGTGGSEAFFGQGTRLTVV.

The V gene is TRBV5-4, the J gene TRBJ1-4; tentative D call: TRBD1 (6 bases). Trimming cost V 4 bases and J 4 bases, with 14 bases left between them. CDR1 SGHNT and CDR2 YYREEE come from the germline V gene (reference sequence). CDR3 size: 15 residues. CDR3 protein: CASSRTTGGNEKLFF. The CDR3 coding sequence is TGTGCCAGCAGCAGGACGACAGGCGGTAATGAAAAACTGTTTTTT.

V usage is TRBV5-5 and J usage is TRBJ1-1; perhaps TRBD1 as D (5 bases). Germline V gene sequence: CDR1 SGHKS, CDR2 YYEKEE (reference sequence). V gave up 4 bases and J gave up 5 bases, with 15 bases separating them. The CDR3 is 14 residues long. In DNA, the CDR3 is TGTGCCAGCAGCCCAGAAGGGGCTAAAACTGAAGCTTTCTTT. It is translated as CASSPEGAKTEAFF. The whole variable domain, filled in from reference TRBV5-5 and TRBJ1-1, reads DAGVTQSPTHLIKTRGQQVTLRCSPISGHKSVSWYQQVLGQGPQFIFQYYEKEERGRGNFPDRFSARQFPNYSSELNVNALLLGDSALYLCASSPEGAKTEAFFGQGTRLTVV.

The chain employs TRBV27 and TRBJ1-5, with a possible D match to TRBD1 (6 bases). The V gene lost 7 bases and the J gene lost 8 bases, with 12 bases spanning the gap. The V gene's germline CDR1 is MNHEY and CDR2 SMNVEV (reference sequence). The CDR3 spans 12 residues. In nucleotides, the CDR3 is TGTGCCAGCACCACAGGGTTCGAGCCCCAGCATTTT. This encodes CASTTGFEPQHF.

This clone was seen a few times. The chain joins TRBV13 to TRBJ2-7; D may be TRBD2 (7 bases). Germline V gene lookup returns CDR1 PRHDT and CDR2 FYEKMQ (reference sequence). V lost 1 base and J lost 0, with 22 bases in between. This CDR3 has 19 residues. CDR3 coding DNA: TGTGCCAGCAGCTTAGCCGCTAATAGGGGGACTAAGCGCTCCTACGAGCAGTACTTC. Its protein is CASSLAANRGTKRSYEQYF. Complete variable domain (other parts from reference TRBV13 and TRBJ2-7): AAGVIQSPRHLIKEKRETATLKCYPIPRHDTVYWYQQGPGQDPQFLISFYEKMQSDKGSIPDRFSAQQFSDYHSELNMSSLELGDSALYFCASSLAANRGTKRSYEQYFGPGTRLTVT.

The sample holds one count of this clone. The chain recombines TRBV5-1 with TRBJ1-1; possibly TRBD1 for D (5 bases). The CDR3 extends over 13 amino acids. Germline V CDR1 and CDR2: SGHRS, YFSETQ. The ends were cut back, 2 bases at V and 8 bases at J, with 13 bases in the middle. Here the CDR3 DNA reads TGCGCCAGCAGCTTAGCGGGACCCACGGAAGCTTTCTTT. Its protein is CASSLAGPTEAFF. The entire variable domain, with the rest obtained from reference TRBV5-1 and TRBJ1-1, is as follows: KAGVTQTPRYLIKTRGQQVTLSCSPISGHRSVSWYQQTPGQGLQFLFEYFSETQRNKGNFPGRFSGRQFSNSRSEMNVSTLELGDSALYLCASSLAGPTEAFFGQGTRLTVV.

This chain joins TRBV28 and TRBJ1-1; D unclear. CDR1 is MDHEN, CDR2 SYDVKM, per germline. This CDR3 region has 16 residues. The ends were cut back, 5 bases at V and 2 bases at J, with 18 bases in the middle. The CDR3 region has the DNA TGTGCCAGCAGTGCCCAATTTATCCGGGGTAACACTGAAGCTTTCTTT. Translating gives CASSAQFIRGNTEAFF.

The CDR3: CAIGQGKLREQYF. CDR3 in DNA: TGTGCCATCGGGCAGGGCAAATTAAGGGAGCAGTACTTC. This chain links TRBV10-3 with TRBJ2-7; TRBD1 is a possible D gene (5 bases). Trimming removed 8 bases at V and 7 bases at J, with 18 bases between. In germline, CDR1 is ENHRY, CDR2 SYGVKD. The CDR3 contains 13 residues.